Presented here are 16 T cell receptor beta chains from one specimen sequenced in a study of beta chain features in type 1 diabetes. Overall study findings and caveats: When Type 1 diabetes patients were examined, their TCRB CDR3s proved moderately but significantly shorter in all four CD4+ subsets.

Their specific antigens are unknown. Every bit of the isolated RNA underwent reverse transcription, so sequencing read expressed TCRB transcripts. The table came from immunoSEQ multiplex PCR; TCRdb's copy has only in-frame clones and leaves some out. The sample holds hundreds of thousands of clones, 10% to 15% seen once. Sample: naive CD4+ T cells from blood. These receptors came from a man younger than 35 with type 1 diabetes.

The sample holds a few counts of this clone. This chain joins TRBV19 and TRBJ1-4; 8 bases align to TRBD1. CDR3 size: 16 residues. Germline assignment: CDR1 LNHDA and CDR2 SQIVND (reference sequence). J gave up 3 bases and V 5 bases, and 8 bases lay outside the gene matches. In DNA form, the CDR3 reads TGTGCCAGTAGTCCCCGGACAGGGTTGGCTAATGAAAAACTGTTTTTT. This codes for CASSPRTGLANEKLFF.

The rearrangement joins TRBV30 to TRBJ2-2; D is unresolved. The V end was cut by 4 bases, the J end by 4 bases, with 10 bases between. Germline V CDR1 and CDR2: GTSNPN, SVGIG (reference sequence). CDR3 length equals 13 residues. The CDR3 DNA follows: TGTGCCTGGACTAGGGTGATCACCGGGGAGCTGTTTTTT. Amino acids: CAWTRVITGELFF. Using reference TRBV30 and TRBJ2-2 for the parts outside the CDR3, the full variable domain is SQTIHQWPATLVQPVGSPLSLECTVEGTSNPNLYWYRQAAGRGLQLLFYSVGIGQISSEVPQNLSASRPQDRQFILSSKKLLLSDSGFYLCAWTRVITGELFFGEGSRLTVL.

V gene TRBV2 combines with J gene TRBJ2-3, with 9 bases lining up with TRBD2. Germline assignment: CDR1 SNHLY and CDR2 FYNNEI. CDR3 size: 13 residues. DNA of the CDR3: TGTGCACTCCTAGCGGGGCAGGGGGATACGCAGTATTTT. Protein product: CALLAGQGDTQYF.

This clone was counted between two and nine times. The rearrangement uses TRBV25-1 and TRBJ2-2; 8 bases are a match to TRBD1. The CDR3 has 15 amino acids. CDR1 is MGHDK and CDR2 is SYGVNS in the germline V gene. V dropped 4 bases and J dropped 3; count of bases not matched to a gene: 4. The CDR3, as DNA: TGTGCCAGCAGTGCTCGGACAGGGTACACCGGGGAGCTGTTTTTT. Its translation: CASSARTGYTGELFF.

This clone was detected a few times. The chain recombines TRBV5-1 with TRBJ2-1; D possibly corresponds to TRBD2 (6 bases). The V gene's germline CDR1 is SGHRS and CDR2 YFSETQ. The germline V and J ends were trimmed by 4 bases and 5 bases, with 13 bases remaining between them. CDR3 length equals 14 residues. Written as DNA, the CDR3 is TGCGCCAGCAGCCCGGGAGACGTAAACAATGAGCAGTTCTTC. Its translation: CASSPGDVNNEQFF.

This clone has only a few counts. The rearrangement joins TRBV25-1 to TRBJ2-7, with TRBD1 matching 11 bases. V lost 3 bases, J lost 6 bases, and 7 bases stayed unmatched. The V gene's germline CDR1 is MGHDK and CDR2 SYGVNS. The CDR3 spans 15 residues. For the CDR3, the DNA is TGTGCCAGCAGTGACGGCGGACAGGGGGCGGGCGAGCAGTACTTC. This translates into CASSDGGQGAGEQYF.

The rearrangement uses TRBV12-5 and TRBJ1-2; TRBD1 matches 9 bases. The CDR3 contains 14 residues. The ends lost 6 bases at V and 5 bases at J; junction bases unmatched: 7. Germline assignment: CDR1 LGHNT and CDR2 FRNRAP. CDR3 protein: CASGPGQGYYGYTF. As DNA, the CDR3 is TGTGCTAGTGGACCCGGACAGGGGTATTATGGCTACACCTTC.

This clone was detected a few times. The genes are TRBV5-1 and TRBJ2-1; D ambiguous. Per the germline V gene, CDR1 is SGHRS and CDR2 is YFSETQ. Trimming removed 2 bases at V and 3 bases at J, with 15 bases between. This CDR3 comprises 16 residues. Here the CDR3 DNA reads TGCGCCAGCAGCTTAGTTGAAGGCATGATCTACAATGAGCAGTTCTTC. Its protein is CASSLVEGMIYNEQFF.

This clone was counted a few times. The chain carries TRBV30 and TRBJ1-2, with unresolved D. V gave up 4 bases and J gave up 9 bases, with 15 bases separating them. The germline V gene has CDR1 GTSNPN and CDR2 SVGIG (reference sequence). The CDR3 is 12 residues long. The CDR3 DNA reads as TGTGCCTGGATGTTTACCTCGAGGAGCTACACCTTC. Translated, it gives CAWMFTSRSYTF.

This chain joins TRBV30 and TRBJ1-5; weak D call: TRBD1 (6 bases). The CDR3 runs 17 residues. Trimming stripped 2 bases from V and 2 bases from J, with 19 bases between. Germline loops: CDR1 GTSNPN, CDR2 SVGIG (reference sequence). The CDR3 here is CAWSYRDGNYGNQPQHF. The CDR3 bases are TGTGCCTGGAGTTACAGGGATGGAAACTACGGCAATCAGCCCCAGCATTTT.

Only a few counts were recorded for this clone. The chain joins TRBV4-1 to TRBJ1-5, with D possibly TRBD1 on 6 matching bases. The germline V gene encodes CDR1 MGHRA and CDR2 YSYEKL. The V gene lost 1 base and the J gene lost 6 bases, with 16 bases spanning the gap. CDR3 length equals 16 residues. CDR3 sequence (DNA): TGCGCCAGCAGCCAAGTCCACAGGGTCCCGAGTCAGCCCCAGCATTTT. It encodes CASSQVHRVPSQPQHF.

This rearrangement joins TRBV19 to TRBJ1-3; D is ambiguous. The germline gives CDR1 LNHDA, CDR2 SQIVND (reference sequence). Trimming pared 7 bases from V and 4 bases from J, leaving 5 bases between. This CDR3 is built from 11 residues. CDR3 amino acids: CASNLGNTIYF. In DNA, the CDR3 is TGTGCCAGTAATCTCGGAAACACCATATATTTT.

This clone was counted a few times. V gene TRBV7-2 combines with J gene TRBJ1-2; TRBD1 agrees at 7 bases. Germline CDR1 and CDR2: SGHTA and FQGNSA. V gave up 0 bases and J gave up 7 bases; unmatched junction bases: 11. The CDR3 sequence is 16 residues long. The CDR3 DNA reads as TGTGCCAGCAGCTTAGCGGGGACAGACAGACATGGTGGCTACACCTTC. This sequence encodes CASSLAGTDRHGGYTF.

CDR3 protein: CASSYGTSGGLETQYF. In DNA form, the CDR3 reads TGTGCCAGCAGTTACGGGACTAGCGGGGGTTTAGAGACCCAGTACTTC. The chain is built from TRBV6-6 and TRBJ2-5, with 14 nucleotides matching TRBD2. CDR1 MNHNY and CDR2 SVGAGI come from the germline V gene (reference sequence). The CDR3 is 16 residues long. J was trimmed by 4 bases and V by 2 bases; bases with no gene match: 3.

The V and J genes are TRBV19 and TRBJ1-2, with unresolved D. V shed 6 bases and J shed 2 bases, with 10 bases lying between them. The CDR3 has 13 residues. The germline V gene encodes CDR1 LNHDA and CDR2 SQIVND (reference sequence). CDR3 protein: CASRVQANYGYTF. CDR3 DNA: TGTGCCAGTAGGGTCCAGGCCAACTATGGCTACACCTTC.

This clone was counted only a few times. At the DNA level, this CDR3 is encoded by other sequences in the same sample as well. The chain carries TRBV7-9 and TRBJ1-2; D is uncertain. The length of the CDR3 is 13 residues. Germline CDR1 SEHNR, CDR2 FQNEAQ (reference sequence). Trimming pared 2 bases from V and 4 bases from J, leaving 8 bases between. The CDR3 DNA is TGTGCCAGCAGCTTAAGGGATTCCTATGGCTACACCTTC. This encodes CASSLRDSYGYTF. Looking up the rest from reference TRBV7-9 and TRBJ1-2 gives the full variable domain: DTGVSQNPRHKITKRGQNVTFRCDPISEHNRLYWYRQTLGQGPEFLTYFQNEAQLEKSRLLSDRFSAERPKGSFSTLEIQRTEQGDSAMYLCASSLRDSYGYTFGSGTRLTVV.